The 21 T cell receptor beta chains listed next were all sequenced from one sample in a study of blood T cell repertoires in COVID-19 (dated by TCRdb to 2020 to 2022). The library came from the immunoSEQ multiplex PCR assay. TCRdb took this table from immuneACCESS and kept in-frame rearrangements with V and J called. Such tables lack part of the clones; where checked against another copy, unresolved V genes explain under half of the gap, and the rest is unexplained. The sample includes some 200,000 clones, with around 90% observed a single time. The leading ten clones occupy approximately 2% of the sample. The sample taken for sequencing was PBMCs or T cells enriched from blood (not recorded which). The receptors originated from a woman aged 25 to 39 who had recovered from COVID-19.

The chain links TRBV12-3 or TRBV12-4 to TRBJ2-7, with D perhaps TRBD2 (5 bases). The CDR3 runs 13 residues. V was pared by 6 bases and J by 0 bases, with 9 bases between. The CDR3 here is CASRSGSSYEQYF. DNA for the CDR3: TGTGCCAGCAGGTCGGGGAGCTCCTACGAGCAGTACTTC.

CDR3 nucleotide sequence: TGCAGCGTTGATCCGACAGGGGGCGACGGCACTGAAGCTTTCTTT. Residues: CSVDPTGGDGTEAFF. The rearrangement joins TRBV29-1 to TRBJ1-1; TRBD1 matches 10 bases. Germline CDR1 is SQVTM and CDR2 is ANQGSEA. V shed 3 bases, J shed 4 bases, and the junction held 8 bases outside the gene matches. The CDR3 totals 15 residues.

The chain employs TRBV11-3 and TRBJ1-1; D remains ambiguous. Germline V gene lookup returns CDR1 SGHNT and CDR2 YENEEA. Trimming pared 1 base from V and 9 bases from J, leaving 6 bases between. The CDR3 is 11 amino acids. CDR3 protein: CASSLALQAFF. The DNA for the CDR3 is TGTGCCAGCAGCTTAGCCCTACAAGCTTTCTTT.

The J gene is TRBJ2-5, the V gene TRBV29-1; D is perhaps TRBD1 (5 bases). Germline V lookup: CDR1 SQVTM, CDR2 ANQGSEA. This CDR3 has 12 residues. V was trimmed by 7 bases and J by 0 bases, leaving 9 bases between them. The DNA for the CDR3 is TGCAGCGGTGGACACCACCAAGAGACCCAGTACTTC. Translating gives CSGGHHQETQYF.

This rearrangement joins TRBV11-2 to TRBJ2-3, with unresolved D. With 0 bases removed from V and 5 bases from J, the gap between germline ends came to 9 bases. There are 14 residues in the CDR3. Germline CDR1 is SGHAT and CDR2 is FQNNGV. The CDR3 coding sequence is TGTGCCAGCAGCTTAGATAGCTACGAAGATACGCAGTATTTT. Protein: CASSLDSYEDTQYF.

The chain recombines TRBV25-1 with TRBJ2-3; 7 bases agree with TRBD1. This CDR3 is 15 amino acids long. Germline CDR1 reads MGHDK; CDR2 reads SYGVNS. V was clipped by 4 bases and J by 0 bases; unmatched bases: 4. CDR3 nucleotides: TGTGCCAGCAGTGTGGACAGGATCAGCACAGATACGCAGTATTTT. Its translation is CASSVDRISTDTQYF.

In the case of this clone: Sequence at one end of the junction differs from germline and may be a read error. The V call is TRBV5-4, the J call TRBJ1-3; D gene uncertain. The CDR3 loop spans 13 amino acids. CDR1 and CDR2 (germline): SGHNT, YYREEE (reference sequence). Here the CDR3 reads CASSLEVGDTIYF. In DNA, the CDR3 is TGTGCCAGCAGCTTGGAAGTTGGAGACACCATATATTTT.

This chain links TRBV27 with TRBJ1-4, with a weak D call TRBD1 (5 bases). This CDR3 comprises 15 residues. V dropped 4 bases and J dropped 2 bases, with 11 bases sitting between them. The germline CDR1 and CDR2 sequences are MNHEY and SMNVEV (reference sequence). CDR3 in amino acids: CASSSLGTTNEKLFF. The CDR3 DNA follows: TGTGCCAGCAGTTCACTTGGGACTACTAATGAAAAACTGTTTTTT.

The CDR3: CASSYSLHNEQFF. In DNA form, the CDR3 reads TGTGCCAGCAGTTACTCCCTACACAATGAGCAGTTCTTC. The gene calls are TRBV6-2 or TRBV6-3 and TRBJ2-1; D remains ambiguous. The CDR3 extends over 13 amino acids. Trimming cost V 0 bases and J 5 bases, with 5 bases left between them. Per the germline V gene, CDR1 is MNHEY and CDR2 is SVGEGT.

The genes are TRBV2 and TRBJ1-1; D perhaps matches TRBD1 (6 bases). The V end lost 6 bases, the J end lost 0 bases, and 14 bases lay between the germline ends. CDR3 length: 15 residues. Germline V gene data show CDR1 as SNHLY and CDR2 as FYNNEI. CDR3 protein: CASSPRTAVNTEAFF. CDR3 in DNA: TGTGCCAGCAGCCCCCGGACAGCGGTGAACACTGAAGCTTTCTTT.

This clone has a handful of counts. The CDR3 is CASSLEGQGLDEQYF. The CDR3 DNA reads as TGTGCCAGCAGCTTAGAGGGACAGGGCCTGGACGAGCAGTACTTC. The chain employs TRBV7-9 and TRBJ2-7; TRBD1 agrees at 9 bases. The CDR3 totals 15 residues. The J segment lost 5 bases and the V segment lost 1 base, leaving 6 bases of the junction unmatched. The V gene's germline CDR1 is SEHNR and CDR2 FQNEAQ (reference sequence).

This chain uses TRBV6-5 with TRBJ2-7; 8 bases line up with TRBD1. In germline, CDR1 is MNHEY, CDR2 SVGAGI. V dropped 5 bases and J dropped 1; count of bases not matched to a gene: 7. This CDR3 comprises 15 residues. DNA of the CDR3: TGTGCCAGCAGTACCCGGGACAGGCGTTCCTACGAGCAGTACTTC. Translating it yields CASSTRDRRSYEQYF.

This clone was detected only once. Written as DNA, the CDR3 is TGTGCCAGCAGCCCCTCGGCGGAGACCACCTACGAGCAGTACTTC. Its translation: CASSPSAETTYEQYF. The genes are TRBV7-2 and TRBJ2-7; no clear D. There are 15 residues in the CDR3. V dropped 5 bases and J dropped 2 bases, with 16 bases sitting between them. CDR1 and CDR2 (germline): SGHTA, FQGNSA. Based on the CDR3 plus reference TRBV7-2 and TRBJ2-7, the full variable domain is GAGVSQSPSNKVTEKGKDVELRCDPISGHTALYWYRQSLGQGLEFLIYFQGNSAPDKSGLPSDRFSAERTGGSVSTLTIQRTQQEDSAVYLCASSPSAETTYEQYFGPGTRLTVT.

The rearrangement links TRBV2 to TRBJ1-2; 11 bases are shared with TRBD1. Trimming at V came to 5 bases and at J to 3 bases, leaving 2 bases not matched to a gene. CDR1 is SNHLY, CDR2 FYNNEI, per germline. The CDR3 is 14 amino acids. The CDR3 nucleotides are TGTGCCAGCAGTCCGGACAGGGGGCACTATGGCTACACCTTC. The encoded protein is CASSPDRGHYGYTF.

This clone is a singleton in its sample. The V call is TRBV7-2, the J call TRBJ2-1, with 10 bases matching TRBD2. J was trimmed by 0 bases and V by 5 bases; bases with no gene match: 13. This CDR3 is built from 19 residues. CDR1 is SGHTA, CDR2 FQGNSA, per germline. This chain's CDR3 is CASSKRPGTSEVSYNEQFF. CDR3 nucleotides: TGTGCCAGCAGCAAGAGACCCGGGACTAGCGAGGTCTCCTACAATGAGCAGTTCTTC. Using reference TRBV7-2 and TRBJ2-1 for the parts outside the CDR3, the full variable domain is GAGVSQSPSNKVTEKGKDVELRCDPISGHTALYWYRQSLGQGLEFLIYFQGNSAPDKSGLPSDRFSAERTGGSVSTLTIQRTQQEDSAVYLCASSKRPGTSEVSYNEQFFGPGTRLTVL.

The chain links TRBV10-3 to TRBJ2-5, with 9 positions matching TRBD1. The CDR3 runs 14 residues. Germline V gene sequence: CDR1 ENHRY, CDR2 SYGVKD. V was pared by 2 bases and J by 4 bases, with 2 bases of the junction left unmatched. The CDR3 region is CAISEPTGGETQYF. CDR3 bases: TGTGCCATCAGTGAGCCGACAGGGGGAGAGACCCAGTACTTC.

The chain links TRBV7-6 to TRBJ1-1; a weak D match, TRBD1 (5 bases). The germline V gene has CDR1 SGHVS and CDR2 FNYEAQ. CDR3 size: 15 residues. Trimming removed 4 bases at V and 4 bases at J, with 16 bases between. The chain's CDR3 is CASSSSEGLGTEAFF. Here the CDR3 DNA reads TGTGCCAGCAGCTCCTCGGAGGGACTCGGCACTGAAGCTTTCTTT.

The gene calls are TRBV11-3 and TRBJ1-5, with 7 bases matching TRBD1. J was trimmed by 5 bases and V by 3 bases; bases with no gene match: 4. CDR1 and CDR2 (germline): SGHNT, YENEEA. The CDR3 length is 14 residues. This CDR3 is CASSFGQGDQPQHF. The CDR3 nucleotides read TGTGCCAGCAGCTTCGGGCAGGGGGATCAGCCCCAGCATTTT.

CDR3 nucleotides: TGTGCCAGCAGCTTGAGTGACGGGGTGCGAGGCTACACCTTC. Protein sequence: CASSLSDGVRGYTF. This sequence joins TRBV5-8 and TRBJ1-2, with D unclear. The CDR3 has 14 residues. Trimming took 1 base from V and 8 from J, leaving 15 bases between them. Germline V CDR1 and CDR2: SGHTS, YDEGEE. The full variable domain, its missing parts supplied by reference TRBV5-8 and TRBJ1-2, is EAGVTQSPTHLIKTRGQQATLRCSPISGHTSVYWYQQALGLGLQFLLWYDEGEERNRGNFPPRFSGRQFPNYSSELNVNALELEDSALYLCASSLSDGVRGYTFGSGTRLTVV.

The CDR3 sequence: CASSPIRGLTDTQYF. The CDR3 region has the DNA TGTGCCAGCAGTCCAATCAGGGGTTTGACAGATACGCAGTATTTT. V and J are TRBV2 and TRBJ2-3; D is possibly TRBD1 (6 bases). CDR1 is SNHLY and CDR2 is FYNNEI in the germline V gene. V gave up 5 bases and J gave up 3 bases, with 15 bases separating them. This CDR3 comprises 15 residues. Complete variable domain (other parts from reference TRBV2 and TRBJ2-3): EPEVTQTPSHQVTQMGQEVILRCVPISNHLYFYWYRQILGQKVEFLVSFYNNEISEKSEIFDDQFSVERPDGSNFTLKIRSTKLEDSAMYFCASSPIRGLTDTQYFGPGTRLTVL.

The chain uses TRBV19 and TRBJ2-7; D perhaps matches TRBD2 (5 bases). Germline V lookup: CDR1 LNHDA, CDR2 SQIVND (reference sequence). V was pared by 5 bases and J by 4 bases, with 15 bases between. The CDR3 sequence is 14 residues long. For the CDR3, the DNA is TGTGCCAGTAGTGATCTAAAGGGAGCGTACGAGCAGTACTTC. Residues: CASSDLKGAYEQYF.